Listed here are 12 T cell receptor beta chains from one sample, sequenced in a study of blood T cells in healthy people across ages (dated by TCRdb to between 2014 and 2017). The library was made by 5' RACE. Sequenced using an Illumina HiSeq 2500. A second PCR of roughly 7 to 11 cycles was performed with a sample-barcoded 5' primer and a J-beta primer mix. TCRdb ran its own pipeline on the public reads, namely fastp trimming at Q25 and MiXCR clone calling, and kept in-frame beta chains. Duplicate CDR3 protein sequences are folded into a single record with the most common DNA and genes. This sample comprises approximately 880,000 distinct CDR3 sequences, 48% of them detected only once. Of the sample, roughly 13% falls within the top ten clones. Material: blood. The receptors shown here come from a man under 40 in good health.

J is TRBJ2-7 and V is TRBV6-2 or TRBV6-3; 7 bases line up with TRBD2. From germline, CDR1 is MNHEY and CDR2 SVGEGT. This CDR3 is built from 20 residues. Losses at the gene ends were 7 bases for V and 7 bases for J; bases not matched to a gene: 31. Here the CDR3 DNA reads TGTGCCAGCAACGAAATGCAAGCTTTACTGGGGGGGAACTCCTACAATGAGCAGTACTTC. Translated: CASNEMQALLGGNSYNEQYF.

The J gene is TRBJ1-1, the V gene TRBV4-1, with 12 bases lining up with TRBD1. The CDR3 runs to 16 residues. Germline lookup yields CDR1 MGHRA and CDR2 YSYEKL. The trim removed 2 bases at V and 5 bases at J, leaving 6 bases unmatched. The CDR3 reads CASSQPGQGAFTEAFF. The CDR3 DNA follows: TGCGCCAGCAGCCAACCGGGACAGGGGGCGTTTACTGAAGCTTTCTTT.

This clonotype has just a few counts. This chain's CDR3 is CASTTRTGRDEQFF. CDR3 DNA sequence: TGTGCCAGCACCACCCGGACAGGAAGGGATGAGCAGTTCTTC. The rearrangement joins TRBV28 to TRBJ2-1, with TRBD1 matching 7 bases. The CDR3 runs 14 residues. Germline CDR1 is MDHEN and CDR2 is SYDVKM. J gave up 8 bases and V 7 bases, and 11 bases lay outside the gene matches.

The rearrangement uses TRBV29-1 and TRBJ1-1; weak D call: TRBD1 (5 bases). The CDR3 is made up of 12 amino acids. Germline CDR1 is SQVTM and CDR2 is ANQGSEA. V gave up 4 bases and J gave up 5 bases, with 11 bases separating them. This CDR3 is CSVVGLGTEAFF. The CDR3 DNA reads as TGCAGCGTTGTGGGGCTTGGGACTGAAGCTTTCTTT.

The rearrangement joins TRBV3-1 to TRBJ2-3; tentatively, D is TRBD2 (6 bases). CDR1 is LGHDT, CDR2 YNNKEL, per germline (reference sequence). The CDR3 is 12 residues long. The V end was cut by 3 bases, the J end by 7 bases, with 8 bases between. This chain's CDR3 is CASSQDYYTQYF. DNA of the CDR3: TGTGCCAGCAGCCAGGACTATTATACGCAGTATTTT.

There are a few counts of this clonotype. The rearrangement links TRBV4-1 to TRBJ1-2; 8 bases fit TRBD1. The CDR3 is made up of 17 amino acids. J gave up 2 bases and V 4 bases, and 12 bases lay outside the gene matches. Per germline, CDR1 MGHRA and CDR2 YSYEKL. The CDR3 loop reads CASSLPSPRGRNYGYTF. DNA for the CDR3: TGCGCCAGCAGCCTCCCTAGTCCCAGGGGGCGCAACTATGGCTACACCTTC.

The CDR3 reads CASSQYPGTGYGYTF. The CDR3 nucleotides read TGCGCCAGCAGCCAATACCCCGGGACGGGCTATGGCTACACCTTC. The J gene is TRBJ1-2, the V gene TRBV4-3; weak D call: TRBD1 (5 bases). CDR1 and CDR2 from the germline V gene are LGHNA and YSLEER. The V end was cut by 2 bases, the J end by 4 bases, with 14 bases between. The CDR3 covers 15 residues.

This clonotype was seen only a few times. The V and J genes are TRBV13 and TRBJ2-6; 8 positions match TRBD1. V shed 6 bases, J shed 4 bases, and the junction held 11 bases outside the gene matches. Germline CDR1 PRHDT, CDR2 FYEKMQ (reference sequence). The CDR3 covers 17 residues. The CDR3 nucleotides read TGTGCCAGCAGGATGACAGGGGACGCTACCGGGGCCAACGTCCTGACTTTC. It encodes CASRMTGDATGANVLTF.

V gene TRBV2 combines with J gene TRBJ2-1; D is undetermined. The CDR3 extends over 12 amino acids. Germline CDR1 SNHLY, CDR2 FYNNEI. V was clipped by 3 bases and J by 9 bases, with 9 bases between them. The CDR3 DNA reads TGTGCCAGCAGTGAGAGTCTACCTGAGCAGTTCTTC. This sequence encodes CASSESLPEQFF.

This clonotype was detected only a few times. The V and J genes are TRBV24-1 and TRBJ1-6; TRBD1 agrees at 7 bases. In germline, CDR1 is KGHDR, CDR2 SFDVKD. Germline trimming cut 4 bases from V and 7 bases from J; bases unmatched to any gene: 6. The CDR3 is made up of 15 amino acids. The CDR3 region is CATSDRTGLNSPLHF. The CDR3 DNA sequence: TGTGCCACCAGTGACAGGACAGGCCTGAATTCACCCCTCCACTTT.

V usage is TRBV5-1 and J usage is TRBJ2-7, with 8 bases fitting TRBD1. The DNA end lines up better with TRBJ2-5; the J call may be wrong. This CDR3 has 15 amino acids. Germline values: CDR1 SGHRS, CDR2 YFSETQ. The CDR3, as DNA: TGCGCCAGCAGCGGTGACAGGGGAGTCGAAGAGACCCAGTACTTC. It is translated as CASSGDRGVEETQYF.

This clonotype was picked up a small number of times. The CDR3 sequence is CSARLGQGSDTQYF. CDR3 coding DNA: TGCAGTGCTAGACTAGGACAGGGATCCGATACGCAGTATTTT. This chain connects TRBV20-1 to TRBJ2-3; the match to TRBD1 covers 8 bases. In germline, CDR1 is DFQATT, CDR2 SNEGSKA (reference sequence). The V segment lost 2 bases and the J segment 6 bases; nucleotides outside the gene matches: 7. The CDR3 length is 14 residues.